This T cell receptor beta chain was sequenced during a study of immune heterogeneity within non-small cell lung tumors. Looked up from germline, CDR1 is DFQATT and CDR2 is SNEGSKA (reference sequence). The length of the CDR3 is 15 residues. V was clipped by 0 bases and J by 3 bases; unmatched bases: 5. It was with 32 V and 13 J primers that multiplex PCR amplified TCR beta CDR3. In TCRdb, the multiplex PCR reads were re-called with MiXCR into one record per CDR3 protein. Altogether roughly 20,000 distinct CDR3 sequences are present, around 26% being singletons, with the ten largest covering roughly 4.3%. As template, the study used bulk tumor genomic DNA at about 600 ng per sample. Biopsies, several per primary tumor and spaced far apart, were collected during surgery. Enrolled individuals presented with untreated, newly diagnosed non-small cell lung cancer and received curative surgery.

Sequencing was carried out using lung tumor tissue. The clonotype originates from a man aged 35 to 55 with non-small cell lung cancer. The V and J genes are TRBV20-1 and TRBJ2-7, with TRBD2 identical over 10 bases. The CDR3 spells CSARDTTSGFYEQYF. The CDR3 region has the DNA TGCAGTGCTAGAGATACGACTAGCGGGTTCTACGAGCAGTACTTC.